This T cell receptor beta chain was found in a study of blood T cells in healthy people across ages. Trimming cost V 5 bases and J 5 bases, with 15 bases left between them. The CDR3 runs to 14 residues. Points on this clonotype: Antigen: not known.

Drawn from each donor were roughly 10 milliliters of peripheral blood. A second PCR, run for about 7 to 11 cycles, used a sample-barcoded 5' primer plus a J-beta primer mix. One entry per CDR3 protein, called by TCRdb with MiXCR from the 5' RACE reads. This table holds approximately 800,000 distinct CDR3 sequences, about half found once. Regarding the study as a whole: Shifts in expanded clonotypes may have been confounded by donor CMV status, which was unknown.

The specimen was blood. The V and J genes are TRBV12-3 or TRBV12-4 and TRBJ1-2, with D perhaps TRBD1 (6 bases). The source is a man aged 80 or over in good health. DNA of the CDR3: TGTGCCAGCAGTATCACCAGGGGTCTTTATGGCTACACCTTC. It encodes CASSITRGLYGYTF.